This T cell receptor (beta chain) derives from a study of identical twins. Findings of the study overall: The conclusions drew on cross-sectional statistical analysis instead of tracking the same donors.

Via MiXCR, TCRdb re-called the 5' RACE reads, giving one row per CDR3 protein. Here the sample spans some 630,000 distinct CDR3 sequences, around 7.4% being singletons. This clonotype was observed many times. Antigen specificity is unknown. V shed 8 bases and J shed 0 bases, with 8 bases lying between them. This CDR3 has 14 amino acids. These data also featured in a second study, about yellow fever vaccine responses in identical twins.

V is TRBV12-3 or TRBV12-4 and J is TRBJ1-6, with D unresolved. Sequencing used PBMCs. The source is a young woman in good health. CDR3 coding DNA: TGTGCCAGCCGCTCAGGCTCCTATAATTCACCCCTCCACTTT. It translates to CASRSGSYNSPLHF.